The T cell receptor beta chain under discussion was sequenced for a study of blood T cell repertoires in COVID-19. In the study overall: Both acute and convalescent COVID-19 samples were obtained from the United States, Italy and Spain. Sources were T cells, B-cell-depleted T cells, or PBMCs; the material itself was cDNA or gDNA.

Original handling: Nucleated cell number was recorded as an estimate derived from reference gene primer amplification. The assay was immunoSEQ multiplex PCR, and TCRdb's table has in-frame clones only and misses some. The V and J calls and clone size come from that table; D and trimming were worked out from the DNA. The profile shows more than 60,000 clones, roughly 82% of them singletons. Trimming removed 2 bases from V and 4 bases from J; junction bases left unmatched: 7. This CDR3 comprises 15 residues. CDR1 and CDR2 from the germline V gene are KGHSH and LQKENI. The chain employs TRBV18 and TRBJ2-5; 7 bases match TRBD2. The sample taken for sequencing was peripheral blood. The sequence was obtained from a woman older than 75 with acute or convalescent COVID-19. In DNA form, the CDR3 reads TGTGCCAGCTCACCAAAAGGGAGGGCCCCAGAGACCCAGTACTTC. Protein: CASSPKGRAPETQYF.